This TCR beta chain stems from a study of cytomegalovirus exposure and HLA in healthy donors. CMV serostatus was not recorded for this donor. This CDR3 region has 14 residues. CDR1 and CDR2 from the germline V gene are SEHNR and FQNEAQ (reference sequence). Vbeta (60) and Jbeta (13) primers were used in the PCR. Source study methods: It was a later analysis that counted about 80 million unique TCR beta chains, of which roughly 11 million were shared. Clones were read by immunoSEQ multiplex PCR, and TCRdb kept only the in-frame ones, dropping some. V and J calls and clone size are copied from that table; D and trimming were computed from the DNA. The sample lists about 150,000 clones; about four fifths were seen once. This clone was recorded once. Its antigen is not known. A read error may account for a junction end that differs from germline. Findings and limits, study-wide: V- and J-gene trimming of TCR beta was linked (in a later analysis) to a missense DCLRE1C variant. TCR beta sequences reportedly predicted the HLA-A and HLA-B alleles of most subjects accurately.

V is TRBV7-9 and J is TRBJ1-1; D is possibly TRBD1 (5 bases). This receptor was obtained from a human donor in good health. Sequencing used PBMCs. As DNA, the CDR3 is TGTTCCAGCAGCTTAGGGGCACCGAACACTGAAGCTTTCTTT. Translated: CSSSLGAPNTEAFF.